This TCR beta chain derives from a study of T cells in Graves' hyperthyroidism and ophthalmopathy. The CDR3 length is 15 residues. Trimming cost V 8 bases and J 6 bases, with 19 bases left between them. This clonotype has ten or more counts. These patients, aged 18 to 65, had recently diagnosed hyperthyroidism lasting under 2 months. Amplified TCR beta CDR3 regions came from RNA transcripts. With the HTBI primer set, the TCR CDR3 went through a first round of RT-PCR. Each CDR3 protein is one row after TCRdb ran MiXCR on the multiplex PCR reads. The sample consists of about 480,000 distinct CDR3 sequences, under 15% of them appearing once.

The sample consisted of blood. This receptor was taken from a woman aged 18-35 years with Graves' hyperthyroidism. This chain links TRBV12-3 or TRBV12-4 with TRBJ2-2; no definite D call. This CDR3 is CASRKKGAGPGELFF. CDR3 coding DNA: TGTGCCAGCCGAAAAAAGGGCGCAGGCCCCGGGGAGCTGTTTTTT.